Below, one TCR beta chain is given with its context. The sample comes from a study of T cell responses to AZD1222 COVID-19 vaccine. Looked up from germline, CDR1 is WSHSY and CDR2 is SAAADI. V lost 9 bases, J lost 1 base, and 3 bases stayed unmatched. The CDR3 contains 14 residues. Measured with immunoSEQ multiplex PCR; TCRdb has only the in-frame clones, and not every one. The sample consists of roughly 250,000 clones, 90% to 95% of them appearing once. V and J are TRBV10-2 and TRBJ2-2, with 9 positions matching TRBD1. The origin of this receptor is an adult in good health. The sequencing used peripheral blood, collected on day 0 of AZD1222 vaccination. The CDR3 here is CASGTGWNTGELFF. CDR3 coding DNA: TGCGCCAGTGGGACAGGGTGGAACACCGGGGAGCTGTTTTTT.